This T cell receptor beta chain was obtained from a study of T cell responses to AZD1222 COVID-19 vaccine. The protocol was immunoSEQ multiplex PCR, while the TCRdb copy is restricted to in-frame clones and leaves out a portion. This repertoire shows roughly 97,000 clones, approximately 89% found once; its top ten account for about 8.7%. V was pared by 3 bases and J by 8 bases, with 7 bases of the junction left unmatched. In germline, CDR1 is SGHTA, CDR2 FQGNSA. The CDR3 totals 14 residues. The input for sequencing was peripheral blood, taken on day 0 of AZD1222 vaccination. The sequence came from an adult in good health. The chain uses TRBV7-2 and TRBJ1-2; 9 nucleotides agree with TRBD1. CDR3: CASSFNRGREGYTF. The CDR3 DNA reads TGTGCCAGCAGCTTCAACAGGGGGCGCGAAGGCTACACCTTC.